One and the same sample provided the 32 T cell receptor beta chains below, sequenced in a study of shared clonotypes between healthy human individuals. Assay used: immunoSEQ multiplex PCR; TCRdb lists only in-frame clones, some missing. The sample yields 2 million to 2.5 million clones, 90% to 96% seen once. Sequencing used naive CD4+ T cells sorted from blood. Specified subset: CD45RA+ positively selected. These receptors all stem from a man between 18 and 29 years old in good health.

This clone showed up just a few times. The chain joins TRBV30 to TRBJ1-1; D is perhaps TRBD1 (5 bases). The CDR3 is made up of 11 amino acids. The V and J ends lost 4 bases and 8 bases respectively, with 11 bases between them. Germline values: CDR1 GTSNPN, CDR2 SVGIG (reference sequence). CDR3 DNA sequence: TGTGCCTGGACCCCAGGGCGAGAAGCTTTCTTT. It specifies CAWTPGREAFF.

This clone was detected once. This chain uses TRBV6-1 with TRBJ1-4, with 7 bases that match TRBD1. The CDR3 has 16 residues. Germline loops: CDR1 MNHNS, CDR2 SASEGT. V dropped 4 bases and J dropped 4; count of bases not matched to a gene: 9. CDR3: CASSGSKGQINEKLFF. CDR3 nucleotide sequence: TGTGCCAGCAGTGGCTCGAAGGGACAGATTAATGAAAAACTGTTTTTT.

This chain joins TRBV18 and TRBJ2-7; D is perhaps TRBD2 (5 bases). The germline V gene has CDR1 KGHSH and CDR2 LQKENI. The CDR3 contains 14 residues. V was pared by 3 bases and J by 13 bases, with 22 bases between. This CDR3 is CASSPRELGDRRYF. The CDR3 DNA follows: TGTGCCAGCTCACCGAGGGAACTCGGAGACCGGCGATACTTC.

This clone appeared once. The rearrangement joins TRBV7-9 to TRBJ1-4; 7 bases are a match to TRBD1. Trimming at V came to 5 bases and at J to 4 bases, leaving 4 bases not matched to a gene. The CDR3 extends over 14 amino acids. Germline V CDR1 and CDR2: SEHNR, FQNEAQ (reference sequence). In DNA, the CDR3 is TGTGCCAGCAGCCCGGGACAGCATAATGAAAAACTGTTTTTT. This sequence encodes CASSPGQHNEKLFF.

In its sample, this clone was seen once. The chain couples TRBV5-1 to TRBJ2-7; possible D gene TRBD1, 6 bases. V dropped 5 bases and J dropped 5 bases, with 11 bases sitting between them. CDR1 and CDR2 (germline): SGHRS, YFSETQ. CDR3 length equals 12 residues. The CDR3 region has the DNA TGCGCCAGCAGGACAGGTTTGGACGAGCAGTACTTC. It encodes CASRTGLDEQYF.

As concerns this clone: Different DNA sequences within this sample yield the same CDR3. This chain joins TRBV6-5 and TRBJ2-7; 8 nucleotides line up with TRBD2. This CDR3 spans 13 amino acids. V was clipped by 5 bases and J by 6 bases; unmatched bases: 6. CDR1 and CDR2 from the germline V gene are MNHEY and SVGAGI. The CDR3 sequence is CASSLTGGSEQYF. CDR3 bases: TGTGCCAGCAGTCTAACGGGGGGGTCCGAGCAGTACTTC.

The CDR3 DNA reads TGCGCCAGCAGCGACCTCGGGGGGAGTAACATTCAGTACTTC. Translation gives CASSDLGGSNIQYF. The V gene is TRBV10-1, the J gene TRBJ2-4; 7 positions agree with TRBD2. This CDR3 has 14 amino acids. With V trimmed by 6 bases and J by 7 bases, 9 bases remained unmatched. Germline-derived CDR1 and CDR2 are WNHNN and SYGVQD (reference sequence).

This clone has just one count. V and J are TRBV18 and TRBJ2-5; D gene ambiguous. The germline CDR1 and CDR2 sequences are KGHSH and LQKENI. V lost 6 bases, J lost 5 bases, and 13 bases lay in between. This CDR3 contains 13 residues. Here the CDR3 DNA reads TGTGCCAGCTCCGGCGTAACTCGGGAGACCCAGTACTTC. It codes for CASSGVTRETQYF.

In this sample, this clone turned up once. The genes are TRBV18 and TRBJ1-6; D uncertain. CDR3 length equals 16 residues. V lost 0 bases and J 0 bases, leaving 6 bases between the germline ends. Germline CDR1 is KGHSH and CDR2 is LQKENI. The CDR3 DNA is TGTGCCAGCTCACCACCGGGGAACTCCTATAATTCACCCCTCCACTTT. Its protein product is CASSPPGNSYNSPLHF.

The rearrangement links TRBV29-1 to TRBJ2-7, with D uncertain. Per the germline V gene, CDR1 is SQVTM and CDR2 is ANQGSEA. The V and J ends lost 5 bases and 0 bases respectively, with 8 bases between them. The CDR3 length is 12 residues. The CDR3 nucleotides are TGCAGCGTTCAACAGAGCTCCTACGAGCAGTACTTC. This sequence encodes CSVQQSSYEQYF.

The chain uses TRBV10-3 and TRBJ2-7; D unresolved. CDR1 ENHRY and CDR2 SYGVKD come from the germline V gene. The V end lost 6 bases, the J end lost 2 bases, and 11 bases lay between the germline ends. CDR3 length: 13 amino acids. The CDR3 region is CAIRNGATYEQYF. The CDR3 nucleotides read TGTGCCATCAGGAACGGAGCGACCTACGAGCAGTACTTC.

The CDR3 reads CASSKGQGGTNEKLFF. CDR3 in DNA: TGTGCCAGCAGCAAAGGGCAGGGGGGAACTAATGAAAAACTGTTTTTT. This rearrangement joins TRBV7-8 to TRBJ1-4, with TRBD1 matching over 7 bases. CDR3 length: 16 residues. V was pared by 5 bases and J by 1 base, with 7 bases of the junction left unmatched. Per the germline V gene, CDR1 is SGHVS and CDR2 is FQNEAQ.

The rearrangement links TRBV5-1 to TRBJ2-3, with D hard to call. The CDR3 totals 15 residues. V was trimmed by 0 bases and J by 4 bases, leaving 12 bases between them. Germline V gene data show CDR1 as SGHRS and CDR2 as YFSETQ. CDR3 bases: TGCGCCAGCAGCTTGGCCGGCAGATCTTCAGATACGCAGTATTTT. This gives the protein CASSLAGRSSDTQYF.

The V and J genes are TRBV10-1 and TRBJ2-7, with a tentative D call TRBD1 (5 bases). This CDR3 contains 14 residues. V was clipped by 0 bases and J by 6 bases, with 12 bases between them. Germline V gives CDR1 WNHNN, CDR2 SYGVQD (reference sequence). CDR3 protein: CASSESGREVEQYF. DNA of the CDR3: TGCGCCAGCAGTGAGTCGGGCAGGGAAGTCGAGCAGTACTTC.

V and J are TRBV7-8 and TRBJ1-1; TRBD1 matches 9 bases. The germline V gene encodes CDR1 SGHVS and CDR2 FQNEAQ. Trimming removed 5 bases from V and 1 base from J; junction bases left unmatched: 5. The CDR3 runs 15 residues. The CDR3 region is CASSTRQGGNTEAFF. In nucleotides, the CDR3 is TGTGCCAGCAGCACTAGACAGGGGGGGAACACTGAAGCTTTCTTT.

The CDR3 DNA sequence: TGTGCCTGGAGTTCAGGGGCCCTCGGCAATCAGCCCCAGCATTTT. It specifies CAWSSGALGNQPQHF. The chain employs TRBV30 and TRBJ1-5; possibly TRBD1 for D (6 bases). The germline V gene encodes CDR1 GTSNPN and CDR2 SVGIG (reference sequence). V dropped 2 bases and J dropped 2 bases, with 13 bases sitting between them. This CDR3 comprises 15 residues.

A single count supports this clone. Other DNA sequences in the sample encode the same CDR3. V is TRBV25-1 and J is TRBJ1-5; TRBD1 matches 9 bases. The CDR3 covers 14 residues. In germline, CDR1 is MGHDK, CDR2 SYGVNS. The ends lost 4 bases at V and 4 bases at J; junction bases unmatched: 2. CDR3 amino acids: CASSGTGDNQPQHF. Written as DNA, the CDR3 is TGTGCCAGCAGTGGGACAGGGGATAATCAGCCCCAGCATTTT. The full variable domain, its missing parts supplied by reference TRBV25-1 and TRBJ1-5, is EADIYQTPRYLVIGTGKKITLECSQTMGHDKMYWYQQDPGMELHLIHYSYGVNSTEKGDLSSESTVSRIRTEHFPLTLESARPSHTSQYLCASSGTGDNQPQHFGDGTRLSIL.

This chain joins TRBV4-3 and TRBJ2-7; 14 bases are shared with TRBD2. Germline lookup yields CDR1 LGHNA and CDR2 YSLEER. With V trimmed by 4 bases and J by 7 bases, 3 bases remained unmatched. The CDR3 totals 14 residues. The CDR3 DNA reads TGCGCCAGCAGCCGGGGACTAGCGGGAGAAGAGCAGTACTTC. Its translation is CASSRGLAGEEQYF.

The chain uses TRBV6-5 and TRBJ2-7; D possibly matches TRBD1 or TRBD2 (5 bases each). The CDR3 runs to 15 residues. From germline, CDR1 is MNHEY and CDR2 SVGAGI. Trimming shortened V by 9 bases and J by 2 bases, and 20 bases separated the two germline ends. The CDR3 protein is CASKLQRDGPYEQYF. CDR3 coding DNA: TGTGCCAGTAAGCTCCAAAGGGACGGACCCTACGAGCAGTACTTC.

As to this clone: The same CDR3 is also encoded by other DNA sequences in this sample. The chain links TRBV11-2 to TRBJ1-1; tentative D call: TRBD1 (5 bases). Germline V gene lookup returns CDR1 SGHAT and CDR2 FQNNGV. With 1 base removed from V and 0 bases from J, the gap between germline ends came to 6 bases. The CDR3 runs to 14 residues. CDR3 in DNA: TGTGCCAGCAGCTTAGGGACACTGAACACTGAAGCTTTCTTT. Protein: CASSLGTLNTEAFF.

This chain joins TRBV29-1 and TRBJ2-6; 8 bases are shared with TRBD1. The junction had 9 bases not matched to a gene; V was cut back by 7 bases and J by 4 bases. The CDR3 covers 15 residues. Germline values: CDR1 SQVTM, CDR2 ANQGSEA. The CDR3 sequence: CSARTGLSGANVLTF. As DNA, the CDR3 is TGCAGCGCCCGGACAGGGTTGAGCGGGGCCAACGTCCTGACTTTC.

In DNA, the CDR3 is TGCGCCAGCAGCCTGGAGCCACCGGGACAGGGAGCCTACGAGCAGTACTTC. Translation gives CASSLEPPGQGAYEQYF. The chain joins TRBV5-1 to TRBJ2-7; 9 bases fit TRBD1. CDR1 SGHRS and CDR2 YFSETQ come from the germline V gene. This CDR3 is built from 17 residues. V was pared by 4 bases and J by 2 bases, with 13 bases of the junction left unmatched.

V usage is TRBV19 and J usage is TRBJ1-5; D gene ambiguous. This CDR3 is 15 amino acids long. Germline values: CDR1 LNHDA, CDR2 SQIVND (reference sequence). V shed 0 bases and J shed 7 bases, with 13 bases lying between them. The CDR3, as DNA: TGTGCCAGTAGTATAGATTCAAGGACCTCCCAGCCCCAGCATTTT. It codes for CASSIDSRTSQPQHF.

This rearrangement joins TRBV19 to TRBJ2-2; D is undetermined. V was cut by 5 bases and J by 2 bases, with 9 bases left in between. This CDR3 region has 14 residues. Germline-derived CDR1 and CDR2 are LNHDA and SQIVND (reference sequence). CDR3 coding DNA: TGTGCCAGTAGTCTTGGAGAAAACACCGGGGAGCTGTTTTTT. Protein product: CASSLGENTGELFF. Based on the CDR3 plus reference TRBV19 and TRBJ2-2, the full variable domain is DGGITQSPKYLFRKEGQNVTLSCEQNLNHDAMYWYRQDPGQGLRLIYYSQIVNDFQKGDIAEGYSVSREKKESFPLTVTSAQKNPTAFYLCASSLGENTGELFFGEGSRLTVL.

This chain links TRBV18 with TRBJ1-5; the match to TRBD1 covers 9 bases. V lost 4 bases, J lost 3 bases, and 7 bases stayed unmatched. The CDR3 has 16 residues. Germline-derived CDR1 and CDR2 are KGHSH and LQKENI. The CDR3 loop reads CASSLGDRVSNQPQHF. Written as DNA, the CDR3 is TGTGCCAGCTCACTAGGGGACAGGGTATCCAATCAGCCCCAGCATTTT.

This chain connects TRBV19 to TRBJ2-2, with D possibly called TRBD1 or TRBD2 (5 bases each). V dropped 7 bases and J dropped 2 bases, with 14 bases sitting between them. The V gene's germline CDR1 is LNHDA and CDR2 SQIVND (reference sequence). The CDR3 is 15 amino acids. DNA for the CDR3: TGTGCCAGTAATGAGGGGACGTTAAACACCGGGGAGCTGTTTTTT. This translates into CASNEGTLNTGELFF.

The chain couples TRBV5-4 to TRBJ2-7; D remains ambiguous. The ends were cut back, 4 bases at V and 3 bases at J, with 11 bases in the middle. The CDR3 spans 13 residues. Germline V gene lookup returns CDR1 SGHNT and CDR2 YYREEE (reference sequence). The CDR3 loop reads CASSLDRLYEQYF. Written as DNA, the CDR3 is TGTGCCAGCAGCCTAGACCGTCTCTACGAGCAGTACTTC. The full variable domain, rest sourced from reference TRBV5-4 and TRBJ2-7, is ETGVTQSPTHLIKTRGQQVTLRCSSQSGHNTVSWYQQALGQGPQFIFQYYREEENGRGNFPPRFSGLQFPNYSSELNVNALELDDSALYLCASSLDRLYEQYFGPGTRLTVT.

The rearrangement joins TRBV19 to TRBJ2-5; D perhaps matches TRBD2 (5 bases). V gave up 8 bases and J gave up 1 base, with 14 bases separating them. The germline V gene encodes CDR1 LNHDA and CDR2 SQIVND (reference sequence). The length of the CDR3 is 14 residues. CDR3 in amino acids: CASSSGYSQETQYF. CDR3 bases: TGTGCCAGTTCCTCGGGATACAGCCAAGAGACCCAGTACTTC.

The chain recombines TRBV5-6 with TRBJ2-5; D could derive from TRBD1 or TRBD2 (5 bases each). Germline CDR1 is SGHDT and CDR2 is YYEEEE. The CDR3 has 16 amino acids. Trimming left V 2 bases short and J 6 bases short, with 20 bases between. The CDR3 bases are TGTGCCAGCAGCTTTTTGGGGGTCTCGTCCACGAAGACCCAGTACTTC. It is translated as CASSFLGVSSTKTQYF.

The CDR3 sequence: CASSYVTSGSAEQFF. The CDR3, as DNA: TGTGCCAGCAGTTACGTGACTAGCGGGAGTGCTGAGCAGTTCTTC. The chain links TRBV6-5 to TRBJ2-1; 12 bases align to TRBD2. V shed 2 bases, J shed 9 bases, and the junction held 5 bases outside the gene matches. The V gene's germline CDR1 is MNHEY and CDR2 SVGAGI. This CDR3 region has 15 residues.

The rearrangement links TRBV11-3 to TRBJ2-1; D is unclear. CDR3 length: 15 amino acids. The V and J ends lost 1 base and 2 bases respectively, with 9 bases between them. CDR1 is SGHNT and CDR2 is YENEEA in the germline V gene. The CDR3 reads CASSLGSFPYNEQFF. The DNA of the CDR3 is TGTGCCAGCAGCTTAGGGTCCTTCCCCTACAATGAGCAGTTCTTC.

This chain links TRBV5-1 with TRBJ2-7; 11 bases are a match to TRBD2. Per the germline V gene, CDR1 is SGHRS and CDR2 is YFSETQ. This CDR3 has 18 amino acids. The trim removed 0 bases at V and 3 bases at J, leaving 11 bases unmatched. DNA for the CDR3: TGCGCCAGCAGCTTGGGCCTTAGCGGGAGGGGGTTAAGCTACGAGCAGTACTTC. Translating it yields CASSLGLSGRGLSYEQYF.